This T cell receptor (beta chain) was profiled in a study of post-analysis software for immune sequencing data. This clonotype has more than one count but fewer than ten. Its matching antigen is unknown. Points from the study as a whole: The study found TRBV5-6, TRBV5-1 and TRBV20-1 among several TRBV segments more frequent in patients than controls.

Prepared TCR beta cDNA libraries contained unique molecular identifiers. TCRdb passed the PCR reads through MiXCR, listing each CDR3 protein once. The table lists about 430,000 distinct CDR3 sequences, 30% to 40% of them singletons. The CDR3 has 12 amino acids. Germline V lookup: CDR1 MDHEN, CDR2 SYDVKM. The TCR was taken from a girl aged 2 to 9 with multiple sclerosis. The chain couples TRBV28 to TRBJ2-7; D is perhaps TRBD2 (5 bases). The end of the DNA fits TRBJ2-5 better, so the J call may be wrong. Sequenced: blood. CDR3 protein: CASSRSGKTQYF. Here the CDR3 DNA reads TGTGCCAGCAGTAGATCCGGGAAGACCCAGTACTTC.